This T cell receptor (beta chain) was retrieved from a study of T cell responses to AZD1222 COVID-19 vaccine. The study's findings and limits: Donors were mostly white British, more females; clonal diversity possibly underestimated. Among AZD1222 vaccinees, only 6 or 7 were seropositive at baseline. Distributed over spike, vaccine-associated CD4 TCRs predominated at 160-218 and 743-854.

Of note for this clone: Its target is not known.

Doses given second, at about 4 or about 12 weeks, were pooled. Data came from immunoSEQ multiplex PCR; TCRdb stores just in-frame clones and leaves some out. Of 70,000 or so clones in the sample, less than 90% were seen once. Trimming shortened V by 8 bases and J by 7 bases, and 9 bases separated the two germline ends. CDR1 SNHLY and CDR2 FYNNEI come from the germline V gene. The length of the CDR3 is 11 residues. The J gene is TRBJ2-1, the V gene TRBV2, with unresolved D. The specimen comprised peripheral blood, sampled 28 days after the second AZD1222 dose. The clonotype was recovered from an adult who received the AZD1222 COVID-19 vaccine. CDR3 coding DNA: TGTGCCAGCCGGGTTCGGAATGAGCAGTTCTTC. Translating gives CASRVRNEQFF. Filled out from reference TRBV2 and TRBJ2-1, the complete variable domain reads EPEVTQTPSHQVTQMGQEVILRCVPISNHLYFYWYRQILGQKVEFLVSFYNNEISEKSEIFDDQFSVERPDGSNFTLKIRSTKLEDSAMYFCASRVRNEQFFGPGTRLTVL.